What follows describes a single TCR beta chain. Its target is unknown. This sample was taken from a study of blood T cells in healthy people across ages. Overall study results and limits: PBMC samples, being unsorted, prevented any conclusive comparison of naive and antigen-experienced cells.

Then a second PCR, running roughly 7 to 11 cycles, was carried out with a sample-barcoded 5' primer and a J-beta primer mix. TCRdb re-analysed the 5' RACE reads in MiXCR, keeping a single row per CDR3 protein. The table lists about 810,000 distinct CDR3 sequences, under 40% of them singletons. Trimming took 3 bases from V and 4 from J, leaving 31 bases between them. The CDR3 loop spans 21 amino acids. Looked up from germline, CDR1 is SGHVS and CDR2 is FQNEAQ. The source material was blood. The chain uses TRBV7-8 and TRBJ1-5, with TRBD1 as a possible D gene (6 bases). The source is a young man in good health. For the CDR3, the DNA is TGTGCCAGCAGCTTGACCAAGACAGGTAGCGGAGCGGAGCCCCCGAATCAGCCCCAGCATTTT. Translating it yields CASSLTKTGSGAEPPNQPQHF.